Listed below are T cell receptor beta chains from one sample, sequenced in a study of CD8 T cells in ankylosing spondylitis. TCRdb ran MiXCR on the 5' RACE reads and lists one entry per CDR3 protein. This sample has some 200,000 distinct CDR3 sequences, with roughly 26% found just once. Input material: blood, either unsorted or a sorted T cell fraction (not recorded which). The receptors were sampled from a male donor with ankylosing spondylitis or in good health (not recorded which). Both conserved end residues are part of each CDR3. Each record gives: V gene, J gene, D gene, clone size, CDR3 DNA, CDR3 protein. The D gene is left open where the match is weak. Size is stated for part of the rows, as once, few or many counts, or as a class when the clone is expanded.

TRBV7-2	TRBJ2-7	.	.	TGTGCCAGCAGCGGGGGGGGGCCCACCTACGAGCAGTACTTC	CASSGGGPTYEQYF
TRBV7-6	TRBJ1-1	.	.	TGTGCCAGCAGCTTAGCTGAGTACACTGAAGCTTTCTTT	CASSLAEYTEAFF
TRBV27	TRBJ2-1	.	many	TGTGCCAGCAGTAGGACTTTCAATGAGCAGTTCTTC	CASSRTFNEQFF
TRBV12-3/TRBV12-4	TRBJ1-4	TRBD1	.	TGTGCCAGCACCAGAGAAGGGACAGGGGGAGAAAAACTGTTTTTT	CASTREGTGGEKLFF
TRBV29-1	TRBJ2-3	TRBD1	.	TGCAGCGCGGGACAGGGGCTCTCAGATACGCAGTATTTT	CSAGQGLSDTQYF
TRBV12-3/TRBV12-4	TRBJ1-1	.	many	TGTGCCAGCAGCCGACCGACAGCCGCTGAAGCTTTCTTT	CASSRPTAAEAFF
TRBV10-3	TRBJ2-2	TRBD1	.	TGTGCCATCAGTGAGTGGGGACAGGGGAACACCGGGGAGCTGTTTTTT	CAISEWGQGNTGELFF
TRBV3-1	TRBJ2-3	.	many	TGTGCCAGCAGCCAGCAACTAGCAGTTACGCAGTATTTT	CASSQQLAVTQYF
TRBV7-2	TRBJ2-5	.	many	TGTGCCAGCAGCCCCACTCGGGAGACCCAGTACTTC	CASSPTRETQYF
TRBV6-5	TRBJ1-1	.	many	TGTGCCAGCAGTTACTCCGGGGGGATTGAAGCTTTCTTT	CASSYSGGIEAFF
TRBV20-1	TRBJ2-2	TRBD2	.	TGCAGTGCTAGAGGAGATAGCGGGAGGCACACCGGGGAGCTGTTTTTT	CSARGDSGRHTGELFF
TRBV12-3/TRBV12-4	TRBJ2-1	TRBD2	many	TGTGCCAGCGGGCTAAACCGACTAGCGGGAGTTTACAATGAGCAGTTCTTC	CASGLNRLAGVYNEQFF
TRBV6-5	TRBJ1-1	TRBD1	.	TGTGCCAGCAGTTACGGGACAGGAAGGAGAGGAAGTGAAGCTTTCTTT	CASSYGTGRRGSEAFF
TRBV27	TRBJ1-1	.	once	TGTGCCAGCATCGGATACACTGAAGCTTTCTTT	CASIGYTEAFF
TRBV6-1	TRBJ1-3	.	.	TGTGCCAGCAGGGAACTCGCAGACAGAAACGCCATATATTTT	CASRELADRNAIYF
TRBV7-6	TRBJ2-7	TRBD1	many	TGTGCCAGCAGCTTATCCCCCACAGGGGTCAGCTCCTACGAGCAGTACTTC	CASSLSPTGVSSYEQYF
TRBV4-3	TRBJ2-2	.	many	TGCGCCAGCAGCCAAGAGGGCCAGCACACCGGGGAGCTGTTTTTT	CASSQEGQHTGELFF
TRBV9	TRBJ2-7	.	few	TGTGCCAGCAGCGTGGGTCGGGCGCAAGCTAGCTCCTACGAGCAGTACTTC	CASSVGRAQASSYEQYF
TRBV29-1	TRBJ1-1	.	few	TGCAGCGTGCACAGTCGGACGGACACTGAAGCTTTCTTT	CSVHSRTDTEAFF
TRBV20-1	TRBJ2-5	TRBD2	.	TGCAGTGCTTACTCGGGACTAGCGGAGCTCGGGACCCAGTACTTC	CSAYSGLAELGTQYF
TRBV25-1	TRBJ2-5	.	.	TGTGCCAGCAGTGAACCTAGCCCAGGAAAGACCCAGTACTTC	CASSEPSPGKTQYF
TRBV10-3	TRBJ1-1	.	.	TGTGCCATCAGGGCCCTTAGGGACCTGAACACTGAAGCTTTCTTT	CAIRALRDLNTEAFF
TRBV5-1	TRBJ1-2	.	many	TGCGCCAGCAGGGAGACAGACTATGGCTACACCTTC	CASRETDYGYTF
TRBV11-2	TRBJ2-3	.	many	TGTGCCAGCAGCTTAACACAAAGGGGGCCGGGGGTTACGCAGTATTTT	CASSLTQRGPGVTQYF
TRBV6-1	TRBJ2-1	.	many	TGTGCCAGCACCCTCGGCGGGACCTACAATGAGCAGTTCTTC	CASTLGGTYNEQFF
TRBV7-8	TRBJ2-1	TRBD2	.	TGTGCCAGCAGCTACGGACTAGCGGGAGCAAATGAGCAGTTCTTC	CASSYGLAGANEQFF
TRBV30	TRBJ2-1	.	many	TGTGCCTGGAGTGTGTGGCGGGGCTCCTACAATGAGCAGTTCTTC	CAWSVWRGSYNEQFF
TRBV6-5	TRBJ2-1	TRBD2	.	TGTGCCAGCAGTTACTACCTAAGCGGGAGAAGGTCCTACAATGAGCAGTTCTTC	CASSYYLSGRRSYNEQFF
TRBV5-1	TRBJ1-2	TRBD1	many	TGCGCCAGCAGTCCAGGGGGGGCCGGGGACTATGGCTACACCTTC	CASSPGGAGDYGYTF
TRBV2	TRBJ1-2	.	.	TGTGCCAGCAGTGTGAACTATGGCTACACCTTC	CASSVNYGYTF
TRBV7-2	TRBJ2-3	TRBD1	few	TGTGCCAGCAGCGCTCGAGGGGGCCCAAGCACAGATACGCAGTATTTT	CASSARGGPSTDTQYF
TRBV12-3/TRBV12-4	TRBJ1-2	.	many	TGTGCCAGCAGTTATACAGCCGCTAACTATGGCTACACCTTC	CASSYTAANYGYTF
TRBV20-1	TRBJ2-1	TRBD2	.	TGCAGTGCTGGAGACCGGACTAGCGGGGGTGAGCAGTTCTTC	CSAGDRTSGGEQFF